The clone carrying this TCR beta chain turned up a few times. Researchers took RNA transcripts and amplified the TCR beta CDR3 regions from them. The HTBI primer set drove a first-round RT-PCR of the TCR CDR3. TCRdb independently ran MiXCR on the multiplex PCR reads; one entry per CDR3 protein. This table holds under 550,000 distinct CDR3 sequences, 15% to 20% found once. This sample is part of a study of T cells in Graves' hyperthyroidism and ophthalmopathy. The CDR3 runs to 14 residues. Germline CDR1 KGHDR, CDR2 SFDVKD. Deletions cut 3 bases from V and 3 bases from J, with 11 bases between. The sequence was obtained from a man between 40 and 49 years old with Graves' ophthalmopathy. Sequencing input: blood. V is TRBV24-1 and J is TRBJ2-7; D is unresolved. In nucleotides, the CDR3 is TGTGCCACCAGTGATCGAAGGCGCAGCTACGAGCAGTACTTC. Translation gives CATSDRRRSYEQYF.